This T cell receptor beta chain was identified in a study of blood T cell repertoires in COVID-19. About the study: T cells, B-cell-depleted T cells, or PBMCs provided the cDNA or gDNA that served as material.

How the authors handled the data: The authors estimated nucleated cell counts from reference gene primer amplification. TCRdb's table, derived via immunoSEQ multiplex PCR, lists solely in-frame clones and lacks some. That table gives V, J and clone size, and the DNA gave D and trimming. The table has around 200,000 clones, around 82% seen once. Germline CDR1 is MNHEY and CDR2 is SMNVEV (reference sequence). This CDR3 spans 16 amino acids. Trimming at V came to 3 bases and at J to 8 bases, leaving 15 bases not matched to a gene. This chain joins TRBV27 and TRBJ1-2, with TRBD1 matching 7 bases. The source of this sequence is a man between 35 and 55 years old with active or convalescent COVID-19. The sample was peripheral blood. CDR3 sequence: CASSLDYEEQGRGYTF. CDR3 bases: TGTGCCAGCAGTTTGGATTACGAAGAACAGGGGAGGGGCTACACCTTC.